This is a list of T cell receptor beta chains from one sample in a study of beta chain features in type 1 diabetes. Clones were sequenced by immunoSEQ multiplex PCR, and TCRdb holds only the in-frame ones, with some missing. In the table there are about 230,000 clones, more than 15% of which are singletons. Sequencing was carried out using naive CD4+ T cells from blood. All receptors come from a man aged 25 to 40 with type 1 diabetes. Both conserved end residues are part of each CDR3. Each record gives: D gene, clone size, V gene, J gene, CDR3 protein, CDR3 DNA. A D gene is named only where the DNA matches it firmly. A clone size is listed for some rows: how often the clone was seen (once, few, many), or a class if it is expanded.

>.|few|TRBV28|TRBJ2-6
CASSWSGSGANVLTF
TGTGCCAGCAGTTGGAGTGGTAGTGGGGCCAACGTCCTGACTTTC
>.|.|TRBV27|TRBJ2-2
CASSYDRITGELFF
TGTGCCAGCTCCTACGACAGAATCACCGGGGAGCTGTTTTTT
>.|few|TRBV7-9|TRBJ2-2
CASTANTGELFF
TGTGCCAGCACAGCGAACACCGGGGAGCTGTTTTTT
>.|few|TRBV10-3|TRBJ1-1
CAISPTGNTEAFF
TGTGCCATCAGTCCAACGGGGAACACTGAAGCTTTCTTT
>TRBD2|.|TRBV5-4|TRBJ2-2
CASSLTSGRSGELFF
TGTGCCAGCAGCTTGACTAGCGGGAGGTCCGGGGAGCTGTTTTTT
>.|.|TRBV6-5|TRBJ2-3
CASSIRSSTDTQYF
TGTGCCAGCAGTATTCGTTCTAGCACAGATACGCAGTATTTT
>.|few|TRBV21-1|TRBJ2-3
CASSKVERAKADTQYF
TGTGCCAGCAGCAAAGTGGAGAGGGCCAAGGCAGATACGCAGTATTTT
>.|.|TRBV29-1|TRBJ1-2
CSVDRDYGYTF
TGCAGCGTGGATAGGGACTATGGCTACACCTTC
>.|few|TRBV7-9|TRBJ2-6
CASSLDNSGANVLTF
TGTGCCAGCAGCCTTGACAACTCTGGGGCCAACGTCCTGACTTTC
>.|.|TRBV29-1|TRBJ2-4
CSVGLIAKNIQYF
TGCAGCGTTGGGCTGATAGCCAAAAACATTCAGTACTTC
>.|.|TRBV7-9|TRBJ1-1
CASSPAAGGAFF
TGTGCCAGCAGCCCGGCGGCCGGAGGAGCTTTCTTT
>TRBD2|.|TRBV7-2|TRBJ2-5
CASSSLAGGRETQYF
TGTGCCAGCAGCTCGCTAGCGGGAGGGCGAGAGACCCAGTACTTC
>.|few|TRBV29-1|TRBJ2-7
CSVHGDTTYEQYF
TGCAGCGTCCACGGGGACACTACCTACGAGCAGTACTTC
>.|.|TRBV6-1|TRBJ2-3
CASSVKGDTQYF
TGTGCCAGCAGTGTTAAAGGAGATACGCAGTATTTT
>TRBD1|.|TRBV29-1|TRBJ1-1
CSVRGGQGATEAFF
TGCAGCGTGCGTGGAGGACAGGGAGCCACTGAAGCTTTCTTT
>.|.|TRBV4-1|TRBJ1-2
CASSQEGAHNYGYTF
TGCGCCAGCAGCCAAGAGGGGGCGCACAACTATGGCTACACCTTC